This is a list of T cell receptor beta chains from one sample in a study of molecular identifiers for immune sequencing clone quantification. One entry per CDR3 protein, called by TCRdb with MiXCR from the PCR reads. This table holds 490,000 or so distinct CDR3 sequences, around 21% found once. Material: naive CD8+ T cells from blood, with Jurkat cell RNA spiked in. These receptors were obtained from a human donor in good health. Some libraries in this study had Jurkat cell RNA spiked in. CDR3s include the opening cysteine and the closing phenylalanine or tryptophan. Fields, in order: clone size, J gene, D gene, V gene, CDR3 protein, CDR3 DNA. The D gene is left open where the match is weak. Size values are once, few and many counts, or a class for expanded clones, and some rows have none.

once | TRBJ1-1 | . | TRBV19 | CAGTRFEDTEAFF | TGTGCCGGTACCCGGTTCGAGGACACTGAAGCTTTCTTT
. | TRBJ2-5 | TRBD2 | TRBV6-2/TRBV6-3 | CATLAGTQETQYF | TGTGCCACCCTAGCGGGGACCCAAGAGACCCAGTACTTC
many | TRBJ1-1 | . | TRBV9 | CASSLTGTSDTEAFF | TGTGCCAGCAGCTTAACCGGGACATCTGACACTGAAGCTTTCTTT
many | TRBJ1-1 | TRBD1 | TRBV6-6 | CASRQGPYTEAFF | TGTGCCAGTCGACAGGGCCCCTACACTGAAGCTTTCTTT
. | TRBJ1-6 | TRBD1 | TRBV10-3 | CAISESQSTGLSFSPLHF | TGTGCCATCAGTGAGTCCCAATCGACAGGGCTAAGTTTCTCACCCCTCCACTTT
many | TRBJ1-1 | . | TRBV19 | CASSISRSEAFF | TGTGCCAGTAGTATTTCCAGATCTGAAGCTTTCTTT
few | TRBJ1-2 | . | TRBV3-1 | CASSPWTKTYGYTF | TGTGCCAGCAGCCCCTGGACGAAAACCTATGGCTACACCTTC
many | TRBJ2-7 | . | TRBV4-3 | CASSPRGTGNEQYF | TGCGCCAGCAGCCCCCGAGGGACGGGCAACGAGCAGTACTTC
many | TRBJ1-1 | . | TRBV6-2/TRBV6-3 | CASSYFDSWAEAFF | TGTGCCAGCAGTTACTTTGACAGTTGGGCTGAAGCTTTCTTT
few | TRBJ2-7 | . | TRBV4-3 | CASSQDGAGYEQDF | TGCGCCAGCAGCCAAGATGGGGCCGGATACGAGCAGGACTTC
few | TRBJ2-3 | . | TRBV4-2 | CASSQALGGSTDTQYF | TGTGCCAGCAGCCAAGCTCTTGGGGGGAGCACAGATACGCAGTATTTT
many | TRBJ2-3 | . | TRBV19 | CASSYSSSGTDTQYF | TGTGCCAGTAGTTATTCGTCTAGCGGCACAGATACGCAGTATTTT
few | TRBJ1-1 | TRBD1 | TRBV20-1 | CSARDLTQGAPFGNTEAFF | TGCAGTGCTAGAGATCTGACACAGGGGGCGCCGTTTGGTAACACTGAAGCTTTCTTT
. | TRBJ1-2 | . | TRBV4-3 | CASSQDRRARGYGYTF | TGCGCCAGCAGCCAAGATAGGAGGGCCAGGGGCTATGGCTACACCTTC
. | TRBJ2-1 | . | TRBV2 | CARKRLSGVPFNEQFF | TGTGCCCGGAAAAGGCTATCGGGGGTCCCATTCAATGAGCAGTTCTTC
. | TRBJ1-3 | . | TRBV12-3/TRBV12-4 | CASYFEGAIAGNTIYF | TGTGCCAGCTACTTCGAAGGGGCTATAGCTGGAAACACCATATATTTT
many | TRBJ1-2 | . | TRBV7-2 | CASSFGANYTF | TGTGCCAGCAGCTTTGGGGCCAACTACACCTTC
. | TRBJ2-1 | TRBD2 | TRBV10-3 | CAISDPSGLAGGNYNEQFF | TGTGCCATCAGTGATCCATCGGGACTAGCGGGGGGGAACTACAATGAGCAGTTCTTC